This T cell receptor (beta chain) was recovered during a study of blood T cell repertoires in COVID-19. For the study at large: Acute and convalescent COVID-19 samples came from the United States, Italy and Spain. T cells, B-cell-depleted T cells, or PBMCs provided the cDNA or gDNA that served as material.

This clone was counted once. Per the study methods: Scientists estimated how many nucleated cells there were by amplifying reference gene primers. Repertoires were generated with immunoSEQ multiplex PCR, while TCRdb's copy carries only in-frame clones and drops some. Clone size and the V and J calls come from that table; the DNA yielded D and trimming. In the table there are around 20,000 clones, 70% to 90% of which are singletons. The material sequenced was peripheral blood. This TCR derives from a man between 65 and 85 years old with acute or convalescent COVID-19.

As DNA, the CDR3 is TGTGCCAGCAGCTTAGGGAGAGATACGCAGTATTTT. It specifies CASSLGRDTQYF. The rearrangement uses TRBV7-2 and TRBJ2-3; no reliable D call. This CDR3 has 12 amino acids. The V gene's germline CDR1 is SGHTA and CDR2 FQGNSA. Trimming shortened V by 1 base and J by 5 bases, and 4 bases separated the two germline ends. Complete variable domain (other parts from reference TRBV7-2 and TRBJ2-3): GAGVSQSPSNKVTEKGKDVELRCDPISGHTALYWYRQSLGQGLEFLIYFQGNSAPDKSGLPSDRFSAERTGGSVSTLTIQRTQQEDSAVYLCASSLGRDTQYFGPGTRLTVL.